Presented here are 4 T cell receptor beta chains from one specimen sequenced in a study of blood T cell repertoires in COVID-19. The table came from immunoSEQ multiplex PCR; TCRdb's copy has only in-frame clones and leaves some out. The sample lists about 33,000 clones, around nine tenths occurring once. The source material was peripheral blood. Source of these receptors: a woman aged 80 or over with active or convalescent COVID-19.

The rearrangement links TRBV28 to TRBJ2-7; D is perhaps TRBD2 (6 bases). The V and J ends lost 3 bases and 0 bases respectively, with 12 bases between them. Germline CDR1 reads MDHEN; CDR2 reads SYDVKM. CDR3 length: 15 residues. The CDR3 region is CASSLEGKLSYEQYF. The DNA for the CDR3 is TGTGCCAGCAGTTTGGAGGGAAAACTCTCCTACGAGCAGTACTTC. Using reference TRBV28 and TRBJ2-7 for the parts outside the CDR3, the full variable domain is DVKVTQSSRYLVKRTGEKVFLECVQDMDHENMFWYRQDPGLGLRLIYFSYDVKMKEKGDIPEGYSVSREKKERFSLILESASTNQTSMYLCASSLEGKLSYEQYFGPGTRLTVT.

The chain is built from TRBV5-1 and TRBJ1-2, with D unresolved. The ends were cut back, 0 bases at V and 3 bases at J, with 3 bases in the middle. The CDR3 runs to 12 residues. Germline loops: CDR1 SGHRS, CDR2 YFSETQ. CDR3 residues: CASSLADYGYTF. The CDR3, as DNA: TGCGCCAGCAGCTTGGCCGACTATGGCTACACCTTC.

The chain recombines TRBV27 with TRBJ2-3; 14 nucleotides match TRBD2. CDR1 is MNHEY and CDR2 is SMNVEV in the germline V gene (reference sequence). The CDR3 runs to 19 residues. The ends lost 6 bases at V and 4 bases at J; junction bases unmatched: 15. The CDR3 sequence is CASSPDILKTSGGADTQYF. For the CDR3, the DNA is TGTGCCAGCAGCCCCGATATCCTCAAGACTAGCGGGGGGGCAGATACGCAGTATTTT.

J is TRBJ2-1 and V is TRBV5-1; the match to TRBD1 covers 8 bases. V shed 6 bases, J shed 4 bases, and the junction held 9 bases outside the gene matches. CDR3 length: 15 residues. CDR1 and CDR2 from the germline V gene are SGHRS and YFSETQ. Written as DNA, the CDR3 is TGCGCCAGCACCGCCGGGACAGGCCTATACAATGAGCAGTTCTTC. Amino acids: CASTAGTGLYNEQFF.